The table lists the clone carrying this T cell receptor (beta chain) with a few counts. What it recognizes is unknown. Genes and germline come from the mouse. The CDR3 is cut off 4 residues early in the read; its end comes from the germline J gene. It was with CD4, CD8alpha, NKG2D, NKG2ACE and other markers that pooled cutaneous lymph node cells were sorted. The sample comes from a study of CD8+ T cells in alopecia areata. The study, taken as a whole, reports: Greater clonality was observed in lesional scalp samples, especially alopecia totalis/universalis, versus normal scalp.

Germline values: CDR1 NSHNY, CDR2 SYGAGN. V gave up 3 bases and J gave up 1 base; unmatched junction bases: 0. The CDR3 is 14 amino acids. Reverse transcribed after extraction, RNA yielded cDNA as the sequencing template. The assay was immunoSEQ multiplex PCR, and TCRdb's table has in-frame clones only and misses some. There are around 290,000 clones in the sample, none observed a single time. Sequenced material: CD4+ T cells sorted from a lymph node. The TCR originated in a C3H/HeJ mouse with alopecia areata. MHC haplotype: H2-k. V is TRBV13-1 and J is TRBJ2-3; 9 bases fit TRBD2. The CDR3 protein is CASSVGGRAETLYF. The part of the CDR3 DNA that was read is TGTGCCAGCAGTGTGGGGGGGCGTGCAGAA.